Presented here are 21 T cell receptor beta chains from one specimen sequenced in a study of T cells in Graves' hyperthyroidism and ophthalmopathy. RNA transcripts were the template for amplifying TCR beta CDR3 regions. The HTBI set primed first-round TCR CDR3 RT-PCR. One entry per CDR3 protein, called by TCRdb with MiXCR from the multiplex PCR reads. This sample carries 500,000 to 600,000 distinct CDR3 sequences, roughly 45% of them seen once, and the ten largest clones take around 44%. The sample comprised peripheral blood or thyroid tissue (not recorded which). The receptors shown here come from an adult woman with Graves' disease, either hyperthyroidism or ophthalmopathy (not recorded which).

This clonotype showed up many times. V is TRBV10-3 and J is TRBJ2-2; D is ambiguous. The CDR3 consists of 13 residues. V was pared by 7 bases and J by 5 bases, with 11 bases between. The V gene's germline CDR1 is ENHRY and CDR2 SYGVKD. The CDR3 region has the DNA TGTGCCATCATATCGGGTCGGACCGGGGAGCTGTTTTTT. It encodes CAIISGRTGELFF.

Regarding this clonotype: The junction and the germline gene differ at one end; a read error may be behind it. The chain carries TRBV7-3 and TRBJ2-6; D might be TRBD1 (5 bases). The CDR3 spans 17 residues. Germline CDR1 reads SGHTA; CDR2 reads FQGTGA. The CDR3 here is CASSLTAPFSGANVPTF. The CDR3 coding sequence is TGTGCCAGCAGCTTGACGGCACCCTTCTCTGGGGCCAACGTCCCGACTTTC.

This clonotype was counted at least ten times. CDR3 nucleotides: TGTGCCAGCAGCCCACTGATTGGAAACACCATATATTTT. Protein product: CASSPLIGNTIYF. V is TRBV7-8 and J is TRBJ1-3; D not resolved. Germline assignment: CDR1 SGHVS and CDR2 FQNEAQ. The CDR3 sequence is 13 residues long. Trimming pared 5 bases from V and 3 bases from J, leaving 8 bases between.

This clonotype occurred many times. The chain joins TRBV11-3 to TRBJ2-2; D is uncertain. Germline CDR1 and CDR2: SGHNT and YENEEA. V was pared by 4 bases and J by 7 bases, with 10 bases between. The CDR3 is made up of 13 amino acids. CDR3 protein: CASSSRLSGELFF. In DNA form, the CDR3 reads TGTGCCAGCAGCTCTCGACTCAGCGGGGAGCTGTTTTTT.

The chain uses TRBV10-3 and TRBJ2-2; 12 nucleotides line up with TRBD2. This CDR3 spans 15 amino acids. Germline V gene sequence: CDR1 ENHRY, CDR2 SYGVKD. J was trimmed by 5 bases and V by 3 bases; bases with no gene match: 1. The CDR3 DNA reads TGTGCCATCAGTGACCTAGCGGGAGGGACCGGGGAGCTGTTTTTT. Protein sequence: CAISDLAGGTGELFF.

Ten or more counts support this clonotype. The chain has TRBV10-2 and TRBJ1-6, with D tentatively TRBD1 (5 bases). The CDR3 runs to 14 residues. The germline V gene encodes CDR1 WSHSY and CDR2 SAAADI. The V end was cut by 6 bases, the J end by 9 bases, with 15 bases between. CDR3 in amino acids: CASRAERGFSPLHF. CDR3 bases: TGCGCCAGCAGAGCCGAAAGGGGATTTTCACCCCTCCACTTT.

The chain carries TRBV10-1 and TRBJ1-5, with TRBD1 as a possible D gene (6 bases). This CDR3 comprises 14 residues. V was clipped by 6 bases and J by 3 bases, with 12 bases between them. The germline gives CDR1 WNHNN, CDR2 SYGVQD (reference sequence). CDR3 residues: CASSDRLNNQPQHF. The CDR3 DNA follows: TGCGCCAGCAGCGACAGGCTGAACAATCAGCCCCAGCATTTT.

The CDR3 protein is CASSLVAGNTGELFF. CDR3 DNA sequence: TGTGCCAGCAGCTTAGTAGCAGGGAACACCGGGGAGCTGTTTTTT. This chain links TRBV11-2 with TRBJ2-2, with no clear D. Germline CDR1 and CDR2: SGHAT and FQNNGV. V dropped 1 base and J dropped 1 base, with 7 bases sitting between them. The CDR3 has 15 amino acids.

This chain uses TRBV7-2 with TRBJ2-7, with 7 bases fitting TRBD1. V was clipped by 7 bases and J by 13 bases; unmatched bases: 16. This CDR3 comprises 13 residues. Germline V gene sequence: CDR1 SGHTA, CDR2 FQGNSA. CDR3 bases: TGTGCCAGCACTGACTCCCCCGGGACAGCTACTTACTTC. This gives the protein CASTDSPGTATYF.

V and J are TRBV10-3 and TRBJ2-5; perhaps TRBD2 as D (6 bases). The CDR3 loop spans 14 amino acids. Looked up from germline, CDR1 is ENHRY and CDR2 is SYGVKD. V was pared by 0 bases and J by 5 bases, with 10 bases between. The CDR3 DNA follows: TGTGCCATCAGTGAGTCGGCTAGCGTGGAGACCCAGTACTTC. This gives the protein CAISESASVETQYF.

The rearrangement uses TRBV19 and TRBJ2-2; the match to TRBD2 covers 7 bases. V lost 3 bases, J lost 2 bases, and 3 bases stayed unmatched. Germline V CDR1 and CDR2: LNHDA, SQIVND (reference sequence). CDR3 length equals 15 residues. The CDR3 DNA reads TGTGCCAGTAGTATCTGGACTAGTAACACCGGGGAGCTGTTTTTT. Translated: CASSIWTSNTGELFF.

A remark on this clonotype: A much bigger clone sits one base away, suggesting this may be a read error. The chain joins TRBV6-5 to TRBJ1-1, with D unresolved. Germline V gene sequence: CDR1 MNHEY, CDR2 SVGAGI. The CDR3 has 16 amino acids. The CDR3 sequence: CAISYLEMKGDTEAFF. The DNA of the CDR3 is TGTGCCATCAGTTACCTTGAGATGAAGGGAGACACTGAAGCTTTCTTT.

To note about this clonotype: A much larger clone is a single base away; this may be a read error. This chain uses TRBV6-5 with TRBJ2-5; 9 bases map to TRBD2. CDR1 is MNHEY, CDR2 SVGAGI, per germline. The CDR3 is 17 residues long. The V gene end was trimmed by 6 bases and the J gene end by 5 bases; junction bases not matched to a gene: 16. This chain's CDR3 is CASSPPRLAVIGETQYF. Here the CDR3 DNA reads TGTGCCAGCAGCCCTCCACGACTAGCGGTAATAGGGGAGACCCAGTACTTC.

The V and J genes are TRBV29-1 and TRBJ2-7; D is perhaps TRBD2 (6 bases). CDR1 is SQVTM and CDR2 is ANQGSEA in the germline V gene. Trimming pared 3 bases from V and 4 bases from J, leaving 16 bases between. The length of the CDR3 is 14 residues. The CDR3: CSVELPGTSYEQYF. The CDR3 DNA sequence: TGCAGCGTTGAGTTGCCGGGGACTTCGTACGAGCAGTACTTC.

The gene calls are TRBV27 and TRBJ2-2; perhaps TRBD2 as D (5 bases). The CDR3 is 16 amino acids. Germline V CDR1 and CDR2: MNHEY, SMNVEV (reference sequence). V dropped 6 bases and J dropped 3 bases, with 17 bases sitting between them. The CDR3 bases are TGTGCCAGCAGACTGGAGAGGGTCGGATACACCGGGGAGCTGTTTTTT. Its protein product is CASRLERVGYTGELFF.

This chain links TRBV7-9 with TRBJ1-2, with a tentative D call TRBD1 (5 bases). CDR3 size: 15 residues. V lost 4 bases to trimming and J lost 6 bases, with 18 bases between them. The germline V gene has CDR1 SEHNR and CDR2 FQNEAQ (reference sequence). The DNA for the CDR3 is TGTGCCAGCAGCTCCGGTCCTCCCGGGGACGATGGCTACACCTTC. Amino acids: CASSSGPPGDDGYTF.

This clonotype was detected ten times or more. The chain recombines TRBV10-3 with TRBJ1-2, with TRBD1 matching over 10 bases. This CDR3 has 13 amino acids. The V gene end was trimmed by 8 bases and the J gene end by 5 bases; junction bases not matched to a gene: 5. Looked up from germline, CDR1 is ENHRY and CDR2 is SYGVKD. In nucleotides, the CDR3 is TGTGCCATCGGCGACAGGGGGCATTATGGCTACACCTTC. The encoded protein is CAIGDRGHYGYTF.

Here the CDR3 reads CASSQGGGGHYEQYF. The CDR3 coding sequence is TGTGCCAGCAGCCAAGGGGGGGGCGGACACTACGAGCAGTACTTC. The chain combines TRBV3-1 with TRBJ2-7; D is possibly TRBD2 (7 bases). CDR3 length: 15 residues. Germline CDR1 reads LGHDT; CDR2 reads YNNKEL (reference sequence). Deletions cut 1 base from V and 3 bases from J, with 13 bases between.

The gene calls are TRBV7-8 and TRBJ1-2, with D maybe TRBD1 (5 bases). The CDR3 is made up of 14 amino acids. Trimming took 5 bases from V and 1 from J, leaving 11 bases between them. CDR1 and CDR2 from the germline V gene are SGHVS and FQNEAQ. CDR3 region: CASSPAGFNYGYTF. CDR3 DNA: TGTGCCAGCAGCCCCGCAGGGTTTAACTATGGCTACACCTTC.

This clonotype was detected ten times or more. The chain combines TRBV9 with TRBJ2-7; 8 positions agree with TRBD1. V trimming: 4 bases; J trimming: 2 bases; junction bases outside the gene matches: 8. CDR1 and CDR2 (germline): SGDLS, YYNGEE. The CDR3 is 15 amino acids. The CDR3 DNA is TGTGCCAGCAGCAGCGGACAGGGCTCTCCCTACGAGCAGTACTTC. Its protein is CASSSGQGSPYEQYF.

The CDR3 region is CASSFSQGQLGYTF. CDR3 DNA: TGTGCCAGCAGCTTCTCCCAAGGGCAGTTAGGCTACACCTTC. The gene calls are TRBV7-2 and TRBJ1-2; D unclear. The V and J ends lost 3 bases and 8 bases respectively, with 16 bases between them. Looked up from germline, CDR1 is SGHTA and CDR2 is FQGNSA. This CDR3 is built from 14 residues. Full variable domain (remainder filled in from reference TRBV7-2 and TRBJ1-2): GAGVSQSPSNKVTEKGKDVELRCDPISGHTALYWYRQSLGQGLEFLIYFQGNSAPDKSGLPSDRFSAERTGGSVSTLTIQRTQQEDSAVYLCASSFSQGQLGYTFGSGTRLTVV.